This TCR beta chain was captured by sequencing in a study of graft-versus-host responses after intestinal transplantation. Across the study: Anti-thymocyte globulin induction, then tacrolimus and steroids for about three years, went to all recipients. General study findings and limits: The recipient marrow held GvH clones, and some of them showed up first in ileum or blood. Early after transplant, HvG declines were associated with peak levels of circulating GvH clones. Subjects displaying graft-donor T cell macrochimerism possessed elevated graft-versus-host to host-versus-graft clonal ratios inside allografts.

This clone showed up many times. Its antigen is unknown. Profiling relied on immunoSEQ multiplex PCR, and the TCRdb table lists in-frame clones only, not all of them. The table lists 95,000 to 150,000 clones, 80% to 95% of them singletons. V was trimmed by 5 bases and J by 0 bases, leaving 11 bases between them. CDR3 length equals 15 residues. Germline V lookup: CDR1 SGHTA, CDR2 FQGNSA. The source material was unstimulated CD4+ T cells sorted from spleen or lymph node cells, sampled before intestinal transplant. The sequence derives from a human donor who received an intestinal transplant. The chain has TRBV7-2 and TRBJ1-3; D gene unclear. The CDR3 loop is CASSPLGLSGNTIYF. CDR3 DNA: TGTGCCAGCAGCCCCCTCGGCCTCTCTGGAAACACCATATATTTT. The entire variable domain, with the rest obtained from reference TRBV7-2 and TRBJ1-3, is as follows: GAGVSQSPSNKVTEKGKDVELRCDPISGHTALYWYRQSLGQGLEFLIYFQGNSAPDKSGLPSDRFSAERTGGSVSTLTIQRTQQEDSAVYLCASSPLGLSGNTIYFGEGSWLTVV.